This record concerns one T cell receptor beta chain sequence. Source study methods: Using reference gene primer amplification, nucleated cell counts were estimated. The data were produced by immunoSEQ multiplex PCR, yet TCRdb's version contains in-frame clones alone and is incomplete. The DNA gave D and trimming, while V, J and clone size come from that table. The table includes some 250,000 clones, 70% to 90% detected once. This entry comes from a study of blood T cell repertoires in COVID-19. Study at large: T cells, B-cell-depleted T cells, or PBMCs supplied cDNA or gDNA.

Per germline, CDR1 SGHAT and CDR2 FQNNGV. CDR3 size: 16 residues. J gave up 4 bases and V 2 bases, and 4 bases lay outside the gene matches. This TCR derives from a woman aged 45-60 years who had recovered from COVID-19. Sequenced input: PBMCs or T cells enriched from blood (not recorded which). This chain uses TRBV11-2 with TRBJ2-5, with 13 bases aligning to TRBD2. The CDR3 DNA sequence: TGTGCCAGCAGCTTATCCGGACTAGCGGGAGTAGAGACCCAGTACTTC. It translates to CASSLSGLAGVETQYF.